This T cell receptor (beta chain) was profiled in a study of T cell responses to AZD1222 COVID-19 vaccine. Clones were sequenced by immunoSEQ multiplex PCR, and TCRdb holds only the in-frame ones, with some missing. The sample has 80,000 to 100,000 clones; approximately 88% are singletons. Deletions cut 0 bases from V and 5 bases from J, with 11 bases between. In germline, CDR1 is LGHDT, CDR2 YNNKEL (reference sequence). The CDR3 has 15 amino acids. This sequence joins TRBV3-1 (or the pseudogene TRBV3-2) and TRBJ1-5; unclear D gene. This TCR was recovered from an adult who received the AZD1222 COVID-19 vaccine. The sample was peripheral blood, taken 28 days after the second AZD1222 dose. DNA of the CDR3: TGTGCCAGCAGCCAAGAAGCCTATGGGGATCAGCCCCAGCATTTT. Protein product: CASSQEAYGDQPQHF.